A single sample is the source of the 6 T cell receptor beta chains below, sequenced in a study of T-cell reconstitution after alpha-beta-depleted transplantation in children. The TCRbeta library was prepared with unique molecular identifiers. TCRdb independently ran MiXCR on the PCR reads; one entry per CDR3 protein. Among over 200,000 distinct CDR3 sequences, approximately 15% were seen once, and the ten largest hold about 39%. The sequences come from PBMCs, mostly from graft donor cells, collected 360 days after TCRalphabeta/CD19-depleted stem cell transplant. Receptors were obtained from a male patient under 10 years old who had a stem cell transplant for acute lymphoblastic leukemia, so the T cells may come from the graft donor.

This clonotype was counted a few times. The chain uses TRBV11-2 and TRBJ2-7; D gene ambiguous. From germline, CDR1 is SGHAT and CDR2 FQNNGV. The CDR3 has 14 residues. V lost 2 bases to trimming and J lost 5 bases, with 13 bases between them. The CDR3 spells CASSLISIFDEQYF. Written as DNA, the CDR3 is TGTGCCAGCAGCTTAATTTCTATTTTCGACGAGCAGTACTTC.

This clonotype was seen at least ten times. CDR3 DNA sequence: TGTGCCAGCAGCCTGACAGTGTTTAATGAAAAACTGTTTTTT. Protein product: CASSLTVFNEKLFF. The chain links TRBV12-3 or TRBV12-4 to TRBJ1-4, with D tentatively TRBD1 (5 bases). Trimming stripped 6 bases from V and 4 bases from J, with 12 bases between. The CDR3 has 14 residues.

V and J are TRBV5-1 and TRBJ2-2, with D maybe TRBD1 (6 bases). Germline V gene data show CDR1 as SGHRS and CDR2 as YFSETQ. V dropped 0 bases and J dropped 0 bases, with 12 bases sitting between them. The CDR3 has 17 residues. This CDR3 is CASSLVEDSANTGELFF. The CDR3 bases are TGCGCCAGCAGCTTGGTTGAGGACAGCGCGAACACCGGGGAGCTGTTTTTT.

This chain links TRBV11-2 with TRBJ2-2; D is unclear. Germline V lookup: CDR1 SGHAT, CDR2 FQNNGV. V gave up 3 bases and J gave up 4 bases, with 9 bases separating them. There are 14 residues in the CDR3. The CDR3 nucleotides are TGTGCCAGCAGCTTGCGTTTGGTCACCGGGGAGCTGTTTTTT. Translation: CASSLRLVTGELFF.

This clonotype was recorded a few times. The gene calls are TRBV27 and TRBJ2-7, with D possibly matching TRBD2 (6 bases). The CDR3 loop spans 15 amino acids. Trimming removed 6 bases from V and 1 base from J, with 16 bases in between. Germline CDR1 MNHEY, CDR2 SMNVEV (reference sequence). The CDR3 sequence is CASSLEGSGSYEQYF. Written as DNA, the CDR3 is TGTGCCAGCAGCTTGGAGGGGTCAGGTTCCTACGAGCAGTACTTC.

This clonotype was observed a handful of times. The J gene is TRBJ1-5, the V gene TRBV7-9, with a possible D match to TRBD1 (6 bases). V shed 5 bases and J shed 5 bases, with 16 bases lying between them. The CDR3 runs 15 residues. Looked up from germline, CDR1 is SEHNR and CDR2 is FQNEAQ (reference sequence). The DNA for the CDR3 is TGTGCCAGCAGCCCCCAAGGGGGGGTCGATCAGCCCCAGCATTTT. Protein product: CASSPQGGVDQPQHF.